The 16 T cell receptor beta chains given below trace back to one sample, sequenced in a study of shared clonotypes between healthy human individuals (dated by TCRdb to 2020 to 2021). The library was prepared using the immunoSEQ multiplex PCR assay. TCRdb obtained this table from immuneACCESS and retained in-frame rearrangements with V and J assigned. These tables miss some clones; where compared with another copy, unresolved V genes account for less than half of the shortfall, and the remainder is unexplained. The sample table records fewer than 850,000 clones; roughly 96% of these occur just once. The top ten hold 0.2% to 0.25% of the sample. For the CD8 naive samples, CD45RO-negative cells were positively selected for CCR7, yielding a CD45RA+CCR7+ population from which TemRA cells were excluded. Sequencing used naive CD8+ T cells sorted from blood. The sample's cell subset or site label, decoded: CD45RA+CCR7+. All receptors come from a man aged 30 to 45 in good health.

For the CDR3, the DNA is TGTGCCAGCAGTTTATCCCCGAATCAGCCCCAGCATTTT. Amino acid sequence: CASSLSPNQPQHF. This sequence joins TRBV28 and TRBJ1-5; D gene unclear. Germline V gene data show CDR1 as MDHEN and CDR2 as SYDVKM. This CDR3 region has 13 residues. V lost 1 base and J lost 4, with 5 bases in between.

This clone was seen a single time. The chain links TRBV28 to TRBJ2-7; 10 bases align to TRBD1. Trimming at V came to 2 bases and at J to 4 bases, leaving 11 bases not matched to a gene. Germline values: CDR1 MDHEN, CDR2 SYDVKM. This CDR3 region has 17 residues. The CDR3 DNA reads as TGTGCCAGCAGTTTAGGTCCCCCGGGACAGGGGCGATACGAGCAGTACTTC. Protein: CASSLGPPGQGRYEQYF.

This chain's CDR3 is CASSLEGRGLSEAFF. CDR3 DNA sequence: TGTGCCAGCAGCTTAGAAGGCAGGGGGCTCTCTGAAGCTTTCTTT. This chain links TRBV7-8 with TRBJ1-1; 8 positions match TRBD1. CDR1 and CDR2 from the germline V gene are SGHVS and FQNEAQ. The CDR3 contains 15 residues. V dropped 1 base and J dropped 6; count of bases not matched to a gene: 7.

The chain employs TRBV7-9 and TRBJ2-5, with a tentative D call TRBD2 (5 bases). CDR1 and CDR2 from the germline V gene are SEHNR and FQNEAQ (reference sequence). Trimming removed 5 bases from V and 1 base from J, with 14 bases in between. The CDR3 extends over 15 amino acids. In nucleotides, the CDR3 is TGTGCCAGCAGCGAAACAGTCGGGGTCCAAGAGACCCAGTACTTC. It codes for CASSETVGVQETQYF.

This sequence joins TRBV10-1 and TRBJ2-7; D might be TRBD2 (5 bases). V was pared by 0 bases and J by 2 bases, with 8 bases between. This CDR3 spans 14 amino acids. Germline V gives CDR1 WNHNN, CDR2 SYGVQD (reference sequence). CDR3 loop: CASSESGAPYEQYF. The CDR3 DNA reads as TGCGCCAGCAGTGAGTCGGGAGCCCCCTACGAGCAGTACTTC.

Regarding this clone: The junction shows a germline mismatch at one end, possibly a read error. The chain joins TRBV7-7 to TRBJ2-7, with D tentatively TRBD1 (5 bases). This CDR3 is 14 amino acids long. CDR1 and CDR2 from the germline V gene are SSHAT and FNYEAQ (reference sequence). CDR3: CASSLTDKSYEQYF. CDR3 nucleotide sequence: TGTGCTAGCAGCTTAACGGACAAGAGCTACGAGCAGTACTTC. The complete variable domain, with remaining parts taken from reference TRBV7-7 and TRBJ2-7, reads GAGVSQSPRYKVTKRGQDVTLRCDPISSHATLYWYQQALGQGPEFLTYFNYEAQPDKSGLPSDRFSAERPEGSISTLTIQRTEQRDSAMYRCASSLTDKSYEQYFGPGTRLTVT.

This chain uses TRBV18 with TRBJ1-5; TRBD1 might be the D (5 bases). The V end lost 3 bases, the J end lost 6 bases, and 12 bases lay between the germline ends. There are 14 residues in the CDR3. Germline V gives CDR1 KGHSH, CDR2 LQKENI. CDR3 residues: CASSPDSGSQPQHF. The CDR3 DNA reads TGTGCCAGCTCACCCGACAGTGGTTCTCAGCCCCAGCATTTT.

The chain joins TRBV2 to TRBJ2-3; D may be TRBD2 (6 bases). Trimming removed 7 bases from V and 2 bases from J, with 7 bases in between. Per the germline V gene, CDR1 is SNHLY and CDR2 is FYNNEI. The CDR3 runs to 12 residues. CDR3: CASMGLTDTQYF. CDR3 coding DNA: TGTGCCAGCATGGGACTCACAGATACGCAGTATTTT.

The chain has TRBV9 and TRBJ1-2; TRBD1 is a possible D gene (6 bases). The V gene's germline CDR1 is SGDLS and CDR2 YYNGEE. CDR3 length equals 12 residues. Trimming cost V 3 bases and J 8 bases, with 11 bases left between them. In DNA, the CDR3 is TGTGCCAGCAGCGCGACAGGAGCCGGCTACACCTTC. This sequence encodes CASSATGAGYTF.

The chain has TRBV6-5 and TRBJ1-2; D not certain. Germline CDR1 reads MNHEY; CDR2 reads SVGAGI. The CDR3 runs 14 residues. Trimming took off 8 bases at V and 8 bases at J, with 21 bases between the two ends. The CDR3 reads CASCLTPDYGGYTF. The CDR3 region has the DNA TGTGCCAGCTGCTTAACTCCAGACTATGGAGGCTACACCTTC.

As regards this clone: Within the sample, other DNA sequences also encode this same CDR3. The V gene is TRBV5-1, the J gene TRBJ2-1, with no clear D. Germline values: CDR1 SGHRS, CDR2 YFSETQ. The CDR3 sequence is 15 residues long. The ends were cut back, 2 bases at V and 0 bases at J, with 9 bases in the middle. The CDR3 is CASSLRQSSYNEQFF. The CDR3 nucleotides read TGCGCCAGCAGCTTAAGGCAGAGCTCCTACAATGAGCAGTTCTTC.

The chain carries TRBV19 and TRBJ1-5; D remains unclear. This CDR3 comprises 12 residues. CDR1 and CDR2 (germline): LNHDA, SQIVND (reference sequence). V lost 6 bases to trimming and J lost 4 bases, with 7 bases between them. The CDR3 nucleotides are TGTGCCAGTAGGTTCAGAAATCAGCCCCAGCATTTT. Protein sequence: CASRFRNQPQHF.

The chain couples TRBV9 to TRBJ2-1; 11 bases match TRBD2. The CDR3 extends over 14 amino acids. Germline CDR1 SGDLS, CDR2 YYNGEE. V lost 4 bases, J lost 5 bases, and 2 bases stayed unmatched. CDR3 region: CASSSGLADNEQFF. CDR3 sequence (DNA): TGTGCCAGCAGCTCGGGACTAGCGGACAATGAGCAGTTCTTC.

This sequence joins TRBV4-3 and TRBJ2-7, with 9 bases that match TRBD1. Trimming removed 4 bases from V and 0 bases from J; junction bases left unmatched: 10. The germline gives CDR1 LGHNA, CDR2 YSLEER. The CDR3 is 17 residues long. CDR3 DNA sequence: TGCGCCAGCAGCCTCGGGACAGGGTTCGAGGGCTCCTACGAGCAGTACTTC. This codes for CASSLGTGFEGSYEQYF.

This chain uses TRBV2 with TRBJ2-7; D remains unclear. The length of the CDR3 is 12 residues. With 7 bases removed from V and 3 bases from J, the gap between germline ends came to 10 bases. CDR1 and CDR2 (germline): SNHLY, FYNNEI. CDR3 sequence: CASKGNYYEQYF. The CDR3 coding sequence is TGTGCCAGCAAAGGCAATTACTACGAGCAGTACTTC.

This rearrangement joins TRBV7-9 to TRBJ2-1, with TRBD2 as a possible D gene (5 bases). Trimming left V 3 bases short and J 7 bases short, with 10 bases between. The CDR3 consists of 13 residues. CDR1 SEHNR and CDR2 FQNEAQ come from the germline V gene (reference sequence). The CDR3 sequence is CASSLGPGNEQFF. CDR3 DNA sequence: TGTGCCAGCAGCTTGGGCCCGGGGAATGAGCAGTTCTTC. Together with reference TRBV7-9 and TRBJ2-1, the CDR3 gives the full variable domain: DTGVSQNPRHKITKRGQNVTFRCDPISEHNRLYWYRQTLGQGPEFLTYFQNEAQLEKSRLLSDRFSAERPKGSFSTLEIQRTEQGDSAMYLCASSLGPGNEQFFGPGTRLTVL.